This T cell receptor (beta chain) was documented in a study of T cell responses to AZD1222 COVID-19 vaccine. Broader study findings: At study baseline, merely more than 5 AZD1222 recipients were seropositive. The repertoires were collected only after the peak T cell response.

Assay used: immunoSEQ multiplex PCR; TCRdb lists only in-frame clones, some missing. The data contain approximately 74,000 clones, roughly 80% of them singletons. Regarding this clone: Antigen specificity is unknown.

Germline V lookup: CDR1 SEHNR, CDR2 FQNEAQ (reference sequence). J was trimmed by 4 bases and V by 5 bases; bases with no gene match: 4. This CDR3 has 14 amino acids. The gene calls are TRBV7-9 and TRBJ1-1; the match to TRBD1 covers 10 bases. The material sequenced was peripheral blood, taken on day 0 of AZD1222 vaccination. This clonotype was sampled from an adult in good health. CDR3: CASSRDRGTTEAFF. The CDR3 DNA follows: TGTGCCAGCAGCCGGGACAGGGGAACCACTGAAGCTTTCTTT.